Listed below are T cell receptor beta chains from one sample, sequenced in a study of tumour-infiltrating T cells in Burkitt lymphoma. Clones were read by immunoSEQ multiplex PCR, and TCRdb kept only the in-frame ones, dropping some. The sample holds about 50,000 clones, roughly 30% seen once. Sequencing was done on a sample of tumor tissue. These receptors all stem from a human donor with Burkitt lymphoma. Each CDR3 is given with its conserved first and last residue. Each record gives: clone size, J gene, D gene, V gene, CDR3 protein, CDR3 DNA. D genes are given only for firm matches. Size tells how often a clone was seen (once, few, many) or the class of an expanded clone, and some rows leave it out.

.	TRBJ2-5	TRBD1	TRBV27	CASKKDRAQETQYF	TGTGCCAGCAAAAAGGACAGGGCCCAAGAGACCCAGTACTTC
.	TRBJ2-1	.	TRBV6-5	CASSYDLTEQFF	TGTGCCAGCAGTTACGACCTTACTGAGCAGTTCTTC
.	TRBJ2-3	.	TRBV5-5	CASSGGSGSRTDTQYF	TGTGCCAGCAGCGGTGGTTCGGGGTCCCGCACAGATACGCAGTATTTT
few	TRBJ2-5	.	TRBV5-1	CASSPGGPGETQYF	TGCGCCAGCAGCCCAGGGGGGCCGGGAGAGACCCAGTACTTC
.	TRBJ1-2	TRBD1	TRBV6-1	CASSAGTGVGYTF	TGTGCCAGCAGCGCCGGGACAGGGGTCGGCTACACCTTC
few	TRBJ2-5	.	TRBV7-2	CASRSELTQYF	TGTGCCAGCCGATCCGAATTGACCCAGTACTTC
.	TRBJ1-5	.	TRBV6-6	CASSYSRDQPQHF	TGTGCCAGCAGTTACTCAAGGGACCAGCCCCAGCATTTT
.	TRBJ1-6	.	TRBV7-2	CASSDYNSPLHF	TGTGCCAGCAGCGACTATAATTCACCCCTCCACTTT
.	TRBJ2-7	.	TRBV5-1	CASLQGPGSYEQYF	TGCGCCAGCCTTCAAGGACCGGGGTCCTACGAGCAGTACTTC
.	TRBJ1-5	TRBD1	TRBV6-5	CASRRGQGSNQPQHF	TGTGCCAGCAGGCGGGGACAGGGCAGCAATCAGCCCCAGCATTTT
.	TRBJ2-5	TRBD2	TRBV7-8	CASRTSGYSGGAGETQYF	TGTGCCAGCAGGACCTCGGGTTATAGCGGGGGGGCTGGAGAGACCCAGTACTTC
.	TRBJ1-1	.	TRBV6-1	CASRGSSMNTEAFF	TGTGCCAGCAGGGGCAGCTCAATGAACACTGAAGCTTTCTTT
.	TRBJ2-5	.	TRBV10-3	CAINRGNGETQYF	TGTGCCATCAACCGGGGGAATGGGGAGACCCAGTACTTC
.	TRBJ2-5	TRBD2	TRBV18	CASSPRLAGGRETQYF	TGTGCCAGCTCACCAAGACTAGCGGGGGGACGAGAGACCCAGTACTTC
.	TRBJ1-2	TRBD1	TRBV14	CASREQGAKGYTF	TGTGCCAGCAGGGAACAGGGGGCAAAGGGCTACACCTTC
few	TRBJ2-1	TRBD1	TRBV6-1	CASSEGQGAYEQFF	TGTGCCAGCAGTGAAGGCCAGGGGGCCTATGAGCAGTTCTTC
few	TRBJ2-1	TRBD1	TRBV5-4	CASRIQGPRTNEQFF	TGTGCCAGCAGGATACAGGGGCCCCGGACCAATGAGCAGTTCTTC
.	TRBJ1-1	.	TRBV5-6	CASSLGGLRAGAFF	TGTGCCAGCAGCTTGGGGGGCTTGAGGGCGGGAGCTTTCTTT
few	TRBJ2-7	TRBD2	TRBV6-5	CASSYSRAGGHQQYF	TGTGCCAGCAGTTACAGTAGAGCGGGGGGGCACCAGCAGTACTTC
.	TRBJ2-3	TRBD2	TRBV18	CASSPLLVAGPSSEDTQYF	TGTGCCAGCTCACCACTCTTAGTAGCGGGGCCCTCGTCGGAGGATACGCAGTATTTT
.	TRBJ2-1	.	TRBV11-2	CASSPRPGAHEQFF	TGTGCCAGCAGCCCGCGGCCCGGGGCCCATGAGCAGTTCTTC
few	TRBJ1-5	.	TRBV19	CASSLSGERNQPQHF	TGTGCCAGTAGTCTTTCAGGGGAACGAAATCAGCCCCAGCATTTT
.	TRBJ2-2	.	TRBV5-4	CASSRAQANTGELFF	TGTGCCAGCAGCCGGGCCCAGGCAAACACCGGGGAGCTGTTTTTT
few	TRBJ1-2	.	TRBV5-6	CASSSRGGYTF	TGTGCCAGCAGCTCTCGGGGTGGCTACACCTTC
.	TRBJ2-7	TRBD2	TRBV19	CASRSTGGAREQYF	TGTGCCAGTCGCTCGACGGGGGGGGCGCGAGAGCAGTACTTC
few	TRBJ1-1	TRBD1	TRBV4-1	CASSQSAGGQGPTEAFF	TGCGCCAGCAGCCAATCAGCGGGGGGACAGGGGCCGACTGAAGCTTTCTTT
few	TRBJ1-1	.	TRBV27	CASSPVIDYTEAFF	TGTGCCAGCAGTCCCGTGATCGATTACACTGAAGCTTTCTTT